Presented here are 27 T cell receptor beta chains from one specimen sequenced in a study of T cells in Graves' hyperthyroidism and ophthalmopathy. Amplified TCR beta CDR3 regions came from RNA transcripts. During a first-round RT-PCR of the TCR CDR3, the HTBI primer set was used. One entry per CDR3 protein, called by TCRdb with MiXCR from the multiplex PCR reads. The sample comprises about 400,000 distinct CDR3 sequences, about 15% of which are singletons, and about 12% rests with the top ten. Sequencing used blood. The receptors were gathered from a man in his late teens or twenties with Graves' ophthalmopathy.

This chain connects TRBV4-1 to TRBJ2-1; the match to TRBD2 covers 7 bases. V lost 0 bases, J lost 4 bases, and 9 bases stayed unmatched. In germline, CDR1 is MGHRA, CDR2 YSYEKL. This CDR3 has 17 residues. CDR3 amino acids: CASSQDRTRELYNEQFF. The CDR3, as DNA: TGCGCCAGCAGCCAAGATCGGACTAGAGAGTTGTACAATGAGCAGTTCTTC.

There are a few counts of this clonotype. V is TRBV29-1 and J is TRBJ2-4, with D possibly being TRBD1 (5 bases). The CDR3 has 13 amino acids. The V gene lost 7 bases and the J gene lost 0 bases, with 10 bases spanning the gap. Germline V gives CDR1 SQVTM, CDR2 ANQGSEA. CDR3 sequence reads: CSGVTVAKNIQYF. The CDR3 nucleotides read TGCAGCGGCGTGACAGTAGCCAAAAACATTCAGTACTTC.

In this sample, this clonotype turned up many times. The CDR3 DNA is TGTGCCAGCTCACCCCGGGACAGGGACTACGAGCAGTACTTC. This sequence encodes CASSPRDRDYEQYF. The chain joins TRBV18 to TRBJ2-7, with 9 bases fitting TRBD1. This CDR3 has 14 residues. The J segment lost 3 bases and the V segment lost 3 bases, leaving 3 bases of the junction unmatched. Germline loops: CDR1 KGHSH, CDR2 LQKENI.

This clonotype has just a few counts. The CDR3 spells CASSLAPGTRAGANVLTF. CDR3 DNA sequence: TGTGCCAGCAGCTTAGCGCCCGGGACCAGGGCTGGGGCCAACGTCCTGACTTTC. The chain is built from TRBV7-9 and TRBJ2-6; D may be TRBD1 or TRBD2 (5 bases each). Germline CDR1 and CDR2: SEHNR and FQNEAQ (reference sequence). V was clipped by 0 bases and J by 2 bases, with 14 bases between them. The CDR3 is 18 amino acids.

The J gene is TRBJ1-5, the V gene TRBV30; possibly TRBD1 for D (6 bases). The CDR3 extends over 14 amino acids. CDR1 and CDR2 (germline): GTSNPN, SVGIG (reference sequence). V was clipped by 1 base and J by 4 bases, with 11 bases between them. The CDR3: CAWSGGAGNQPQHF. The CDR3 DNA is TGTGCCTGGAGTGGGGGGGCGGGAAATCAGCCCCAGCATTTT.

This clonotype has a count of ten or more. The chain is built from TRBV27 and TRBJ2-1, with TRBD2 matching 12 bases. Germline-derived CDR1 and CDR2 are MNHEY and SMNVEV (reference sequence). The V gene end was trimmed by 6 bases and the J gene end by 6 bases; junction bases not matched to a gene: 6. The CDR3 has 15 amino acids. CDR3 loop: CASSPRLAGVNEQFF. In DNA form, the CDR3 reads TGTGCCAGCAGCCCGCGACTAGCGGGAGTCAATGAGCAGTTCTTC.

This clonotype was seen many times. CDR3 coding DNA: TGTGCCAGCAGCGGAAGACAGGGGCCAAAGTACAATGAGCAGTTCTTC. This translates into CASSGRQGPKYNEQFF. The chain joins TRBV7-2 to TRBJ2-1, with 8 positions matching TRBD1. There are 16 residues in the CDR3. With V trimmed by 5 bases and J by 4 bases, 10 bases remained unmatched. Germline assignment: CDR1 SGHTA and CDR2 FQGNSA.

This clonotype was seen at least ten times. The chain employs TRBV5-1 and TRBJ1-2; tentatively, D is TRBD1 (5 bases). The V end was cut by 7 bases, the J end by 2 bases, with 12 bases between. Germline loops: CDR1 SGHRS, CDR2 YFSETQ. The CDR3 loop spans 13 amino acids. CDR3 in amino acids: CASARAGNYGYTF. The CDR3 nucleotides are TGCGCCAGCGCCCGGGCAGGGAACTATGGCTACACCTTC.

There are many counts of this clonotype. The chain joins TRBV7-2 to TRBJ2-5; TRBD1 might be the D (6 bases). The CDR3 is 12 residues long. V lost 5 bases, J lost 6 bases, and 10 bases lay in between. Germline V gene sequence: CDR1 SGHTA, CDR2 FQGNSA. CDR3 coding DNA: TGTGCCAGCAGCCAGGGGATACAGACCCAGTACTTC. This gives the protein CASSQGIQTQYF.

The rearrangement uses TRBV10-3 and TRBJ1-2, with D uncertain. The CDR3 is 13 amino acids. Between the trimmed V and J ends, which lost 7 bases and 0 bases, there was a span of 9 bases. CDR1 ENHRY and CDR2 SYGVKD come from the germline V gene. CDR3: CAITEVPNYGYTF. In DNA form, the CDR3 reads TGTGCCATCACCGAAGTCCCTAACTATGGCTACACCTTC.

This clonotype has just a few counts. The chain is built from TRBV19 and TRBJ1-1, with D hard to call. Looked up from germline, CDR1 is LNHDA and CDR2 is SQIVND (reference sequence). Trimming took off 5 bases at V and 3 bases at J, with 10 bases between the two ends. This CDR3 is 13 amino acids long. The chain's CDR3 is CASSPTADTEAFF. As DNA, the CDR3 is TGTGCCAGTAGTCCAACGGCGGACACTGAAGCTTTCTTT.

This clonotype was observed many times. The rearrangement links TRBV6-1 to TRBJ1-5; D may be TRBD1 (5 bases). Germline CDR1 is MNHNS and CDR2 is SASEGT. Trimming removed 5 bases at V and 2 bases at J, with 19 bases between. This CDR3 contains 17 residues. The CDR3 nucleotides are TGTGCCAGCAGTTTCCTCCCGGGGGGTCTTGGCAATCAGCCCCAGCATTTT. Its translation: CASSFLPGGLGNQPQHF.

This clonotype was seen repeatedly, ten times or more. The rearrangement uses TRBV18 and TRBJ1-2; D unresolved. From germline, CDR1 is KGHSH and CDR2 LQKENI. This CDR3 has 14 amino acids. The V gene lost 2 bases and the J gene lost 2 bases, with 9 bases spanning the gap. CDR3 bases: TGTGCCAGCTCACCATCCCCGGGCAACTATGGCTACACCTTC. Translating it yields CASSPSPGNYGYTF.

The chain employs TRBV6-2 or TRBV6-3 and TRBJ2-1, with D possibly TRBD2 on 6 matching bases. The CDR3 loop spans 14 amino acids. Germline-derived CDR1 and CDR2 are MNHEY and SVGEGT. The V end lost 5 bases, the J end lost 9 bases, and 17 bases lay between the germline ends. CDR3 loop: CASSPLAPTAEQFF. In DNA form, the CDR3 reads TGTGCCAGCAGTCCACTAGCACCAACCGCTGAGCAGTTCTTC.

This clonotype showed up many times. The chain employs TRBV18 and TRBJ2-3; 8 bases line up with TRBD2. Germline assignment: CDR1 KGHSH and CDR2 LQKENI. The junction had 6 bases not matched to a gene; V was cut back by 6 bases and J by 1 base. The CDR3 runs 15 residues. For the CDR3, the DNA is TGTGCCAGCTCGCCCTTTAGCGGGGGCACAGATACGCAGTATTTT. This gives the protein CASSPFSGGTDTQYF. The full variable domain, completed using reference TRBV18 and TRBJ2-3, is NAGVMQNPRHLVRRRGQEARLRCSPMKGHSHVYWYRQLPEEGLKFMVYLQKENIIDESGMPKERFSAEFPKEGPSILRIQQVVRGDSAAYFCASSPFSGGTDTQYFGPGTRLTVL.

Notes on this clonotype: Its ends do not fully match the called genes, so a read error is possible. The V and J genes are TRBV12-5 and TRBJ2-2; a possible D gene is TRBD2 (7 bases). Germline CDR1 is LGHNT and CDR2 is FRNRAP. The CDR3 consists of 13 residues. The CDR3: CAGGGRGMGELFF. DNA of the CDR3: TGTGCTGGTGGAGGGAGGGGGATGGGGGAGCTGTTTTTT.

The V and J genes are TRBV11-2 and TRBJ2-3; 8 bases fit TRBD2. The CDR3 length is 15 residues. CDR1 SGHAT and CDR2 FQNNGV come from the germline V gene. The ends lost 2 bases at V and 6 bases at J; junction bases unmatched: 7. The CDR3 reads CASSLNAGGLDTQYF. Written as DNA, the CDR3 is TGTGCCAGCAGCTTAAACGCGGGGGGCCTGGATACGCAGTATTTT.

The chain employs TRBV12-3 or TRBV12-4 and TRBJ2-7; 9 nucleotides match TRBD1. V gave up 9 bases and J gave up 4 bases; unmatched junction bases: 16. This CDR3 has 16 residues. The CDR3 sequence: CASSPRGTGILYEQYF. For the CDR3, the DNA is TGTGCCAGTAGCCCCCGTGGGACAGGGATTCTTTACGAGCAGTACTTC.

A few counts support this clonotype. V usage is TRBV24-1 and J usage is TRBJ2-6; 9 nucleotides align to TRBD1. The CDR3 is 20 amino acids. Per the germline V gene, CDR1 is KGHDR and CDR2 is SFDVKD. V shed 1 base, J shed 2 bases, and the junction held 11 bases outside the gene matches. CDR3: CATSDFGPRDRATGANVLTF. The CDR3 DNA reads TGTGCCACCAGTGATTTTGGCCCCCGGGACAGGGCCACTGGGGCCAACGTCCTGACTTTC.

The chain uses TRBV4-1 and TRBJ2-7; 10 bases fit TRBD2. Germline V gene sequence: CDR1 MGHRA, CDR2 YSYEKL. Trimming cost V 6 bases and J 2 bases; bases outside gene matches: 4. The CDR3 sequence is 14 residues long. CDR3 region: CASRKAGGPYEQYF. The CDR3 nucleotides are TGCGCCAGCAGAAAAGCGGGAGGGCCCTACGAGCAGTACTTC.

This clonotype appeared many times. V usage is TRBV11-2 and J usage is TRBJ2-7; perhaps TRBD2 as D (5 bases). Trimming took off 5 bases at V and 0 bases at J, with 11 bases between the two ends. The CDR3 length is 14 residues. CDR1 and CDR2 from the germline V gene are SGHAT and FQNNGV. The CDR3: CASSVGTSSYEQYF. CDR3 DNA: TGTGCCAGCAGCGTGGGTACTAGCTCCTACGAGCAGTACTTC.

Only one count was recorded for this clonotype. The V gene is TRBV10-2, the J gene TRBJ2-6; 8 positions agree with TRBD1. After removal of 3 bases from V and 0 bases from J, the junction contained 7 bases not matched to a gene. The CDR3 sequence is 18 residues long. Germline values: CDR1 WSHSY, CDR2 SAAADI. This chain's CDR3 is CASSDFPGQASGANVLTF. CDR3 nucleotides: TGCGCCAGCAGTGATTTCCCGGGACAGGCCTCTGGGGCCAACGTCCTGACTTTC.

The sample holds many counts of this clonotype. This sequence joins TRBV5-1 and TRBJ2-5, with 14 bases that match TRBD2. The CDR3 has 17 amino acids. The germline gives CDR1 SGHRS, CDR2 YFSETQ. Trimming took 0 bases from V and 5 from J; bases not matched to a gene: 6. The CDR3 nucleotides are TGCGCCAGCAGCTTGGCCGGGACTAGCGGGGGATCGGAGACCCAGTACTTC. It encodes CASSLAGTSGGSETQYF.

CDR3 in amino acids: CAAETWNTGELFF. The DNA for the CDR3 is TGTGCCGCCGAGACTTGGAACACCGGGGAGCTGTTTTTT. The chain carries TRBV24-1 and TRBJ2-2; D is ambiguous. The germline gives CDR1 KGHDR, CDR2 SFDVKD. Trimming stripped 12 bases from V and 1 base from J, with 11 bases between. The length of the CDR3 is 13 residues.

This clonotype was seen a few times. The rearrangement uses TRBV7-9 and TRBJ1-1; TRBD1 matches at 11 bases. V trimming: 3 bases; J trimming: 2 bases; junction bases outside the gene matches: 5. Germline CDR1 SEHNR, CDR2 FQNEAQ (reference sequence). The CDR3 runs 16 residues. CDR3 in DNA: TGTGCCAGCAGCTTCGCACGGACAGGGGGCAACACTGAAGCTTTCTTT. Residues: CASSFARTGGNTEAFF.

The table lists this clonotype with a few counts. This chain joins TRBV9 and TRBJ2-3, with 7 bases aligning to TRBD2. Germline V gene data show CDR1 as SGDLS and CDR2 as YYNGEE. CDR3 length: 17 amino acids. V lost 4 bases to trimming and J lost 5 bases; unmatched junction nucleotides: 16. The CDR3 DNA reads as TGTGCCAGCAGCTCCCCCTCCTCCATCGGGAGGAAAGATACGCAGTATTTT. Its protein is CASSSPSSIGRKDTQYF.

This clonotype was detected many times. This chain joins TRBV20-1 and TRBJ2-1; D uncertain. V shed 5 bases and J shed 0 bases, with 11 bases lying between them. The CDR3 runs 14 residues. Germline V gene data show CDR1 as DFQATT and CDR2 as SNEGSKA (reference sequence). For the CDR3, the DNA is TGCAGTGCTTCCGGGCTATTCTCCTACAATGAGCAGTTCTTC. This codes for CSASGLFSYNEQFF.